These T cell receptor beta chains were read from a single sample in a study of T cells in Graves' hyperthyroidism and ophthalmopathy. TCRdb ran MiXCR on the multiplex PCR reads and lists one entry per CDR3 protein. The data contain hundreds of thousands of distinct CDR3 sequences, 11% to 15% of them singletons. The material sequenced was blood. The receptors here all came from a woman under 40 with Graves' hyperthyroidism that later progressed to Graves' ophthalmopathy. The CDR3 runs from the conserved cysteine through the conserved F or W. The D gene is left open where the match is weak. For some rows the clone size is stated as once, few or many, or as a class when expanded; others skip it.

v_gene: TRBV20-1
j_gene: TRBJ2-7
abundance: NA
d_gene: TRBD2
CDR3nt: TGCAGTGCTAGAGATCGAAGTGGGGGGGTGGGAGTCTACGAGCAGTACTTC
CDR3aa: CSARDRSGGVGVYEQYF

v_gene: TRBV24-1
j_gene: TRBJ2-1
abundance: many
d_gene: TRBD2
CDR3nt: TGTGCCACCAGTGATTTCACCCCAGCGGGAGGGTCTAATGAGCAGTTCTTC
CDR3aa: CATSDFTPAGGSNEQFF

v_gene: TRBV4-1
j_gene: TRBJ2-7
abundance: NA
d_gene: NA
CDR3nt: TGCGCCAGCAGCCAAGTGCTCAGGGTTTACGAGCAGTACTTC
CDR3aa: CASSQVLRVYEQYF

v_gene: TRBV6-1
j_gene: TRBJ1-4
abundance: NA
d_gene: NA
CDR3nt: TGTGCCAGCAGTGAAGGGTGGGGTGGTCTGAATGAAAAACTGTTTTTT
CDR3aa: CASSEGWGGLNEKLFF

v_gene: TRBV7-9
j_gene: TRBJ2-1
abundance: many
d_gene: TRBD2
CDR3nt: TGTGCCAGCAGCCTTAGCGGGGCCTCGAGGAATGAGCAGTTCTTC
CDR3aa: CASSLSGASRNEQFF

v_gene: TRBV28
j_gene: TRBJ1-2
abundance: NA
d_gene: NA
CDR3nt: TGTGCCAGCAGTTTAGTCCCGGGGGCGTACTATGGCTACACCTTC
CDR3aa: CASSLVPGAYYGYTF

v_gene: TRBV20-1
j_gene: TRBJ2-7
abundance: NA
d_gene: TRBD1
CDR3nt: TGCAGTACTAACTCGGGGACAGCCTACGAGCAGTACTTC
CDR3aa: CSTNSGTAYEQYF

v_gene: TRBV7-9
j_gene: TRBJ1-5
abundance: many
d_gene: TRBD1
CDR3nt: TGTGCCAGCAGCCCCGGGACAGGGGGCCAGCCCCAGCATTTT
CDR3aa: CASSPGTGGQPQHF

v_gene: TRBV4-1
j_gene: TRBJ2-1
abundance: NA
d_gene: TRBD1
CDR3nt: TGCGCCAGCAGCCAAGATAGGCAGGAGCTAGGGGGCTATGAGCAGTTCTTC
CDR3aa: CASSQDRQELGGYEQFF

v_gene: TRBV18
j_gene: TRBJ2-5
abundance: many
d_gene: NA
CDR3nt: TGTGCCAGCTCACCACCGGTAGTTGAGACCCAGTACTTC
CDR3aa: CASSPPVVETQYF

v_gene: TRBV20-1
j_gene: TRBJ2-5
abundance: many
d_gene: TRBD2
CDR3nt: TGCAGTGCTAGAGATCCTAGCGGGAGGGGGTACCAAGAGACCCAGTACTTC
CDR3aa: CSARDPSGRGYQETQYF

v_gene: TRBV11-2
j_gene: TRBJ2-2
abundance: many
d_gene: TRBD2
CDR3nt: TGTGCCAGCAGCTCCGGGGAGGGAAGAAACACCGGGGAGCTGTTTTTT
CDR3aa: CASSSGEGRNTGELFF

v_gene: TRBV4-3
j_gene: TRBJ1-1
abundance: many
d_gene: TRBD1
CDR3nt: TGCGCCAGCAGCCATGGACAGGGTCGCACTGAAGCTTTCTTT
CDR3aa: CASSHGQGRTEAFF

v_gene: TRBV19
j_gene: TRBJ2-7
abundance: many
d_gene: TRBD2
CDR3nt: TGTGCCAGTAGTTCCCAAGGCGGACTAGCGGTTTCCTACGAGCAGTACTTC
CDR3aa: CASSSQGGLAVSYEQYF

v_gene: TRBV6-2/TRBV6-3
j_gene: TRBJ2-7
abundance: NA
d_gene: TRBD1
CDR3nt: TGTGCCAGCAGTACCGGACAGGGGGTAACCTACGAGCAGTACTTC
CDR3aa: CASSTGQGVTYEQYF

v_gene: TRBV7-2
j_gene: TRBJ2-2
abundance: few
d_gene: NA
CDR3nt: TGTGCCAGCAGCCCCCCTGGACATCCCGGGGAGCTGTTTTTT
CDR3aa: CASSPPGHPGELFF

v_gene: TRBV19
j_gene: TRBJ2-2
abundance: many
d_gene: NA
CDR3nt: TGTGCCAGTAGTATCCTACAGGGAACCGGGGAGCTGTTTTTT
CDR3aa: CASSILQGTGELFF

v_gene: TRBV27
j_gene: TRBJ1-3
abundance: few
d_gene: NA
CDR3nt: TGTGCCAGCAGTCCGGGACGGATCTCTGGAAACACCATATATTTT
CDR3aa: CASSPGRISGNTIYF

v_gene: TRBV27
j_gene: TRBJ2-7
abundance: few
d_gene: TRBD1
CDR3nt: TGTGCCAGCAGTGAATTGACAGGGAGAAACTACGAGCAGTACTTC
CDR3aa: CASSELTGRNYEQYF

v_gene: TRBV4-1
j_gene: TRBJ2-7
abundance: NA
d_gene: TRBD1
CDR3nt: TGCGCCAGCAGCCACGAAACAGGGGAGTCCTACGAGCAGTACTTC
CDR3aa: CASSHETGESYEQYF

v_gene: TRBV6-2/TRBV6-3
j_gene: TRBJ1-1
abundance: NA
d_gene: NA
CDR3nt: TGTGCCAGCAGTTACGTTCACGATGAAGCTTTCTTT
CDR3aa: CASSYVHDEAFF

v_gene: TRBV9
j_gene: TRBJ2-1
abundance: few
d_gene: TRBD2
CDR3nt: TGTGCCAGCAGCGAAGACCCCCCAGCGGGGAGCTCCTACAATGAGCAGTTCTTC
CDR3aa: CASSEDPPAGSSYNEQFF

v_gene: TRBV11-2
j_gene: TRBJ2-1
abundance: many
d_gene: NA
CDR3nt: TGTGCCAGCAGGTCTCAGGGGATGGGGTACAATGAGCAGTTCTTC
CDR3aa: CASRSQGMGYNEQFF

v_gene: TRBV7-8
j_gene: TRBJ2-1
abundance: many
d_gene: TRBD2
CDR3nt: TGTGCCAGCAGCTTAGCGGGACTAGCGGGAGCCAATGAGCAGTTCTTC
CDR3aa: CASSLAGLAGANEQFF

v_gene: TRBV6-1
j_gene: TRBJ2-1
abundance: NA
d_gene: TRBD2
CDR3nt: TGTGCCAGCAGTCCCATAGCGGGAGTAACGTACAATGAGCAGTTCTTC
CDR3aa: CASSPIAGVTYNEQFF

v_gene: TRBV2
j_gene: TRBJ2-3
abundance: many
d_gene: TRBD1
CDR3nt: TGTGCCAGCAGTGAAGCCGAATGGGGACAGGGGGCGCGAGATACGCAGTATTTT
CDR3aa: CASSEAEWGQGARDTQYF

v_gene: TRBV20-1
j_gene: TRBJ2-2
abundance: NA
d_gene: NA
CDR3nt: TGCAGTGCTAGAGAACAAAGACGGGCGAACACCGGGGAGCTGTTTTTT
CDR3aa: CSAREQRRANTGELFF

v_gene: TRBV28
j_gene: TRBJ2-6
abundance: NA
d_gene: NA
CDR3nt: TGTGCCAGCAGGGGAACAGGGCCCTCTGGGGCCAACGTCCTGACTTTC
CDR3aa: CASRGTGPSGANVLTF

v_gene: TRBV7-9
j_gene: TRBJ2-3
abundance: many
d_gene: TRBD1
CDR3nt: TGTGCCAGCAGGCTTACAGGGGATTCCGCAGATACGCAGTATTTT
CDR3aa: CASRLTGDSADTQYF

v_gene: TRBV6-2/TRBV6-3
j_gene: TRBJ2-7
abundance: NA
d_gene: TRBD2
CDR3nt: TGTGCCAGCAGTTTGACTAGCCCTCTCTACGAGCAGTACTTC
CDR3aa: CASSLTSPLYEQYF